These 8 T cell receptor beta chains were all obtained from the same sample, sequenced in a study of blood T cell repertoires in COVID-19. Method: immunoSEQ multiplex PCR; TCRdb's copy keeps in-frame clones and lacks some. This repertoire shows roughly 43,000 clones, around 90% found once; its top ten account for 2.5% to 3%. The source material was peripheral blood. These receptors were collected from a man in his fifties with active COVID-19.

The CDR3 sequence: CASSLDRDGEQYF. DNA for the CDR3: TGTGCCAGCTCACTCGACAGGGACGGCGAGCAGTACTTC. This chain joins TRBV18 and TRBJ2-7; the match to TRBD1 covers 7 bases. Trimming cost V 4 bases and J 6 bases; bases outside gene matches: 6. CDR1 is KGHSH and CDR2 is LQKENI in the germline V gene. CDR3 length: 13 amino acids.

The chain uses TRBV30 and TRBJ2-4; 8 bases align to TRBD2. Per the germline V gene, CDR1 is GTSNPN and CDR2 is SVGIG (reference sequence). The CDR3 is made up of 15 amino acids. V shed 3 bases and J 0 bases; nucleotides not matched to a gene: 4. Here the CDR3 reads CAWSSGGLAKNIQYF. The CDR3 nucleotides are TGTGCCTGGAGCAGCGGGGGTTTAGCCAAAAACATTCAGTACTTC. Full variable domain (outside the CDR3, taken from reference TRBV30 and TRBJ2-4): SQTIHQWPATLVQPVGSPLSLECTVEGTSNPNLYWYRQAAGRGLQLLFYSVGIGQISSEVPQNLSASRPQDRQFILSSKKLLLSDSGFYLCAWSSGGLAKNIQYFGAGTRLSVL.

DNA of the CDR3: TGTGCCAGCAGTCCCGGGACAGGGTGGAATCAGCCCCAGCATTTT. Its translation is CASSPGTGWNQPQHF. This rearrangement joins TRBV7-6 to TRBJ1-5; 9 bases fit TRBD1. Germline lookup yields CDR1 SGHVS and CDR2 FNYEAQ. Unmatched junction bases numbered 7, after V lost 6 bases and J lost 4 bases. The CDR3 sequence is 15 residues long.

This clone was recorded only once. V and J are TRBV5-8 and TRBJ2-1; TRBD2 matches at 7 bases. This CDR3 is 12 amino acids long. Trimming at V came to 1 base and at J to 15 bases, leaving 7 bases not matched to a gene. The germline gives CDR1 SGHTS, CDR2 YDEGEE. The CDR3 loop reads CASSLSGGMGFF. In DNA form, the CDR3 reads TGTGCCAGCAGCTTGTCCGGGGGGATGGGGTTCTTC.

The chain uses TRBV5-6 and TRBJ1-2; no clear D gene. The CDR3 loop spans 14 amino acids. The germline CDR1 and CDR2 sequences are SGHDT and YYEEEE. Trimming removed 4 bases at V and 3 bases at J, with 13 bases between. The CDR3 region has the DNA TGTGCCAGCAGCCCCTTCGGGGTTTACTATGGCTACACCTTC. This codes for CASSPFGVYYGYTF.

The chain uses TRBV7-2 and TRBJ2-5; tentatively, D is TRBD2 (6 bases). There are 16 residues in the CDR3. V was cut by 3 bases and J by 7 bases, with 21 bases left in between. Germline V CDR1 and CDR2: SGHTA, FQGNSA. CDR3 loop: CASSLLIAEPWGTQYF. For the CDR3, the DNA is TGTGCCAGCAGCTTGTTAATAGCGGAACCTTGGGGGACCCAGTACTTC.

CDR3 in DNA: TGCGCCAGCAGCCAATCTAGCGGGGGGCCACAAGAGACCCAGTACTTC. Amino acids: CASSQSSGGPQETQYF. J is TRBJ2-5 and V is TRBV4-1; TRBD2 agrees at 11 bases. The CDR3 consists of 16 residues. J was trimmed by 2 bases and V by 2 bases; bases with no gene match: 4. Germline assignment: CDR1 MGHRA and CDR2 YSYEKL.

The chain has TRBV7-6 and TRBJ1-3, with TRBD1 matching over 10 bases. CDR1 and CDR2 (germline): SGHVS, FNYEAQ. V lost 5 bases, J lost 2 bases, and 3 bases stayed unmatched. CDR3 size: 15 residues. CDR3: CASSRGTGAGNTIYF. Written as DNA, the CDR3 is TGTGCCAGCAGCCGGGGGACAGGGGCTGGAAACACCATATATTTT.